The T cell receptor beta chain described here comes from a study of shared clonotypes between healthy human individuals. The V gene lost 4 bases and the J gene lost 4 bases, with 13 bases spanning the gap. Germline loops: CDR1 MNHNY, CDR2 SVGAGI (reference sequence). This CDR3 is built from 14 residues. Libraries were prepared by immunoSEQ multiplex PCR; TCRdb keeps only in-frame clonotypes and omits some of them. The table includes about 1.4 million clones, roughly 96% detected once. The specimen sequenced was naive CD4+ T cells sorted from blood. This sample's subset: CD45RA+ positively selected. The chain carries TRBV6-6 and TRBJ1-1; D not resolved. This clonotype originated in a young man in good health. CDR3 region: CASSWKGWGTEAFF. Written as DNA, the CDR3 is TGTGCCAGCAGTTGGAAAGGATGGGGCACTGAAGCTTTCTTT.